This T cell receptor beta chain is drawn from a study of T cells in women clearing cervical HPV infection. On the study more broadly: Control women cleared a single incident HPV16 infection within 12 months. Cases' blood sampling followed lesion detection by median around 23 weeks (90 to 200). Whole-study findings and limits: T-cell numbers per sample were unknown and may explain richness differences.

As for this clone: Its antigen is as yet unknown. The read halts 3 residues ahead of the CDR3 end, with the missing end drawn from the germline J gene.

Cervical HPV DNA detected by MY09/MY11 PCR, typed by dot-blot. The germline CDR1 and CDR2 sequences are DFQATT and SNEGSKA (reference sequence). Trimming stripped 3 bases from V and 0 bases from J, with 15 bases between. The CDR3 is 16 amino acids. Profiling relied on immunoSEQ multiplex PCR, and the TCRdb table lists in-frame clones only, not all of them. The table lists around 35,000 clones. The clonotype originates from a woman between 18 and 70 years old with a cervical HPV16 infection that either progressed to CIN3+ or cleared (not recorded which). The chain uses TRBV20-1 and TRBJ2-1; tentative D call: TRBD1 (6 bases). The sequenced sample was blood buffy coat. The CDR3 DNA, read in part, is TGCAGTGCTAGCTCCTTGGGGGCTAGCTCCTACAATGAG. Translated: CSASSLGASSYNE. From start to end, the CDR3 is CSASSLGASSYNEQFF.